These 31 T cell receptor beta chains were sequenced from one sample in a study of identical twins. Each CDR3 protein is one row after TCRdb ran MiXCR on the 5' RACE reads. The table has more than 600,000 distinct CDR3 sequences, about 20% seen once. The sample was also reused in another study, on T cells expressing NK-cell markers.

The sequenced material came from PBMCs. The receptors here all came from a woman aged 18-30 years in good health.

This clonotype has just a few counts. The chain recombines TRBV9 with TRBJ2-3; 10 bases match TRBD2. V trimming: 4 bases; J trimming: 3 bases; junction bases outside the gene matches: 5. Germline-derived CDR1 and CDR2 are SGDLS and YYNGEE. The length of the CDR3 is 15 residues. The DNA of the CDR3 is TGTGCCAGCAGCCCGAGCGGGGGGGTTACAGATACGCAGTATTTT. Translated, it gives CASSPSGGVTDTQYF.

This clonotype occurred a few times. The V gene is TRBV20-1, the J gene TRBJ2-1, with 7 bases aligning to TRBD1. Losses at the gene ends were 1 base for V and 4 bases for J; bases not matched to a gene: 7. The germline gives CDR1 DFQATT, CDR2 SNEGSKA (reference sequence). There are 15 residues in the CDR3. The CDR3 protein is CSARAIDRAYNEQFF. CDR3 coding DNA: TGCAGTGCTAGAGCCATCGACAGGGCATACAATGAGCAGTTCTTC.

About this clonotype: Sequence at one end of the junction differs from germline and may be a read error. V usage is TRBV24-1 and J usage is TRBJ2-1; 7 nucleotides agree with TRBD1. The CDR3 length is 12 residues. Germline V gives CDR1 KGHDR, CDR2 SFDVKD. In DNA, the CDR3 is TGTGCCACCAGTGATGGGACAGATAAACCTCTCTTC. Translation: CATSDGTDKPLF.

This chain uses TRBV18 with TRBJ2-6; no clear D gene. V lost 3 bases and J lost 4, with 13 bases in between. CDR3 length: 16 residues. The V gene's germline CDR1 is KGHSH and CDR2 LQKENI. The CDR3 spells CASSPSVLSGANVLTF. As DNA, the CDR3 is TGTGCCAGCTCACCTTCAGTTTTGTCGGGGGCCAACGTCCTGACTTTC.

The chain couples TRBV20-1 to TRBJ2-3; 7 bases are shared with TRBD2. V was pared by 0 bases and J by 3 bases, with 6 bases of the junction left unmatched. The CDR3 runs to 15 residues. CDR1 and CDR2 (germline): DFQATT, SNEGSKA (reference sequence). CDR3 nucleotide sequence: TGCAGTGCTAGAGACGTAGCGGGCGAGACAGATACGCAGTATTTT. Amino acid sequence: CSARDVAGETDTQYF.

The chain combines TRBV6-2 or TRBV6-3 with TRBJ1-5; TRBD1 might be the D (6 bases). V shed 5 bases and J shed 1 base, with 9 bases lying between them. This CDR3 has 14 amino acids. Germline loops: CDR1 MNHEY, CDR2 SVGEGT. The DNA for the CDR3 is TGTGCCAGCAGTCGGGGGGCCAGCAATCAGCCCCAGCATTTT. The encoded protein is CASSRGASNQPQHF.

The chain employs TRBV29-1 and TRBJ2-2; D is ambiguous. V lost 4 bases, J lost 4 bases, and 13 bases lay in between. The CDR3 runs to 14 residues. CDR1 and CDR2 (germline): SQVTM, ANQGSEA. The CDR3 nucleotides are TGCAGCGTTGCGGAAGCCGACTTCACCGGGGAGCTGTTTTTT. Protein product: CSVAEADFTGELFF.

The CDR3 region has the DNA TGTGCCAGCAGTTCCCTCGCGGGAAGTTTAGAGACCCAGTACTTC. It encodes CASSSLAGSLETQYF. The gene calls are TRBV27 and TRBJ2-5; maybe TRBD2 (6 bases). This CDR3 has 15 residues. V was pared by 4 bases and J by 4 bases, with 16 bases between. Per the germline V gene, CDR1 is MNHEY and CDR2 is SMNVEV (reference sequence).

The V and J genes are TRBV27 and TRBJ2-3; TRBD2 matches at 14 bases. Germline trimming cut 5 bases from V and 6 bases from J; bases unmatched to any gene: 10. From germline, CDR1 is MNHEY and CDR2 SMNVEV (reference sequence). CDR3 length: 17 amino acids. CDR3 bases: TGTGCCAGCAGTATCCCGGGACTAGCGGGGGTGGGGGATACGCAGTATTTT. Amino acids: CASSIPGLAGVGDTQYF.

J is TRBJ2-1 and V is TRBV12-5; 7 bases map to TRBD2. Trimming took 8 bases from V and 4 from J; bases not matched to a gene: 5. This CDR3 comprises 13 residues. Germline CDR1 is LGHNT and CDR2 is FRNRAP. The CDR3 reads CASRDYDYNEQFF. CDR3 in DNA: TGTGCTAGTCGGGACTACGATTACAATGAGCAGTTCTTC.

The chain employs TRBV20-1 and TRBJ2-3, with D perhaps being TRBD1 or TRBD2 (5 bases each). V lost 0 bases and J lost 6, with 10 bases in between. This CDR3 spans 13 amino acids. CDR1 is DFQATT, CDR2 SNEGSKA, per germline (reference sequence). CDR3 residues: CSARERGRDTQYF. The CDR3 DNA follows: TGCAGTGCTAGAGAGAGGGGACGGGATACGCAGTATTTT.

This chain uses TRBV4-1 with TRBJ1-4; TRBD1 might be the D (5 bases). Trimming pared 4 bases from V and 15 bases from J, leaving 15 bases between. CDR3 length: 12 amino acids. The germline CDR1 and CDR2 sequences are MGHRA and YSYEKL. CDR3 protein: CASSPREGLVFF. The CDR3, as DNA: TGCGCCAGCAGCCCGCGGGAGGGACTAGTGTTTTTT.

This clonotype was recorded a few times. The gene calls are TRBV20-1 and TRBJ2-7; tentative D call: TRBD2 (6 bases). Germline V CDR1 and CDR2: DFQATT, SNEGSKA (reference sequence). This CDR3 is 12 amino acids long. Trimming shortened V by 5 bases and J by 0 bases, and 8 bases separated the two germline ends. As DNA, the CDR3 is TGCAGTGCTGCTAGCGCCTCCTACGAGCAGTACTTC. Translating gives CSAASASYEQYF.

The rearrangement joins TRBV11-2 to TRBJ2-5, with D perhaps matching TRBD2 (7 bases). V was cut by 4 bases and J by 5 bases, with 14 bases left in between. This CDR3 contains 14 residues. Germline V gene sequence: CDR1 SGHAT, CDR2 FQNNGV. CDR3 protein: CASSSRTAGETQYF. As DNA, the CDR3 is TGTGCCAGCAGCTCCAGGACAGCGGGGGAGACCCAGTACTTC.

V and J are TRBV5-1 and TRBJ1-4; 9 nucleotides match TRBD1. From germline, CDR1 is SGHRS and CDR2 YFSETQ. The CDR3 is 17 amino acids. V dropped 0 bases and J dropped 8; count of bases not matched to a gene: 11. The CDR3 nucleotides are TGCGCCAGCAGCTTGGATCCCGGGACAGGGATAAGGGAAAAACTGTTTTTT. Translation gives CASSLDPGTGIREKLFF.

This clonotype was observed a single time. The chain is built from TRBV4-2 and TRBJ2-2; TRBD2 matches 8 bases. Germline CDR1 LGHNA, CDR2 YNFKEQ. V dropped 0 bases and J dropped 3; count of bases not matched to a gene: 9. The CDR3 is 18 residues long. The CDR3 region is CASSQDPAGAPYTGELFF. Written as DNA, the CDR3 is TGTGCCAGCAGCCAAGATCCAGCGGGGGCCCCCTACACCGGGGAGCTGTTTTTT.

V and J are TRBV5-1 and TRBJ2-6, with TRBD1 matching over 7 bases. The CDR3 is 15 amino acids. Losses at the gene ends were 4 bases for V and 3 bases for J; bases not matched to a gene: 4. Per germline, CDR1 SGHRS and CDR2 YFSETQ. The CDR3 protein is CASSRTGDGANVLTF. Written as DNA, the CDR3 is TGCGCCAGCAGCAGAACAGGGGATGGGGCCAACGTCCTGACTTTC. The complete variable domain, with remaining parts taken from reference TRBV5-1 and TRBJ2-6, reads KAGVTQTPRYLIKTRGQQVTLSCSPISGHRSVSWYQQTPGQGLQFLFEYFSETQRNKGNFPGRFSGRQFSNSRSEMNVSTLELGDSALYLCASSRTGDGANVLTFGAGSRLTVL.

This clonotype turned up a few times. The chain employs TRBV6-1 and TRBJ2-5; 12 nucleotides align to TRBD2. The ends lost 6 bases at V and 0 bases at J; junction bases unmatched: 11. The CDR3 runs to 18 residues. Germline assignment: CDR1 MNHNS and CDR2 SASEGT. DNA of the CDR3: TGTGCCAGCAGCCTTGGACTAGCGGGAAGAGGGTACCAAGAGACCCAGTACTTC. Translation gives CASSLGLAGRGYQETQYF.

This clonotype has at least ten counts. The chain is built from TRBV20-1 and TRBJ2-2; TRBD2 matches at 8 bases. The junction had 9 bases not matched to a gene; V was cut back by 5 bases and J by 4 bases. The germline V gene encodes CDR1 DFQATT and CDR2 SNEGSKA (reference sequence). The CDR3 has 15 amino acids. CDR3 region: CSASDFTSGTGELFF. CDR3 coding DNA: TGCAGTGCTTCCGACTTTACTAGCGGCACCGGGGAGCTGTTTTTT.

This clonotype has just a few counts. The V gene is TRBV7-8, the J gene TRBJ1-2; 9 bases fit TRBD1. J gave up 6 bases and V 0 bases, and 8 bases lay outside the gene matches. Germline loops: CDR1 SGHVS, CDR2 FQNEAQ. The CDR3 runs to 16 residues. The CDR3 is CASSLAQGAPRDGYTF. The CDR3 nucleotides are TGTGCCAGCAGCTTAGCACAGGGGGCACCGCGTGATGGCTACACCTTC.

This clonotype has a handful of counts. As DNA, the CDR3 is TGCAGTGCAATGCCGGGACTAGCGGACGAGACCCAGTACTTC. This gives the protein CSAMPGLADETQYF. The chain joins TRBV20-1 to TRBJ2-5; 11 bases are shared with TRBD2. J gave up 5 bases and V 6 bases, and 8 bases lay outside the gene matches. Per the germline V gene, CDR1 is DFQATT and CDR2 is SNEGSKA (reference sequence). The CDR3 extends over 14 amino acids.

CDR3 region: CASRTRTAYGYTF. CDR3 nucleotides: TGCGCCAGCAGGACCCGGACAGCCTATGGCTACACCTTC. This chain joins TRBV10-2 and TRBJ1-2; the D gene is possibly TRBD1 (6 bases). The CDR3 consists of 13 residues. Germline V gene lookup returns CDR1 WSHSY and CDR2 SAAADI. The V end was cut by 6 bases, the J end by 4 bases, with 12 bases between.

This clonotype has more than one count but fewer than ten. This chain links TRBV20-1 with TRBJ2-2; TRBD2 matches at 10 bases. This CDR3 has 16 residues. V gave up 5 bases and J gave up 6 bases; unmatched junction bases: 12. Germline V lookup: CDR1 DFQATT, CDR2 SNEGSKA (reference sequence). CDR3 in DNA: TGCAGTGCTGCCGGGACTAGCGAAAGACGGGCCGGGGAGCTGTTTTTT. Translated, it gives CSAAGTSERRAGELFF.

This clonotype has a count of ten or more. Here the CDR3 reads CSARSNWEEQYF. As DNA, the CDR3 is TGCAGTGCTAGATCAAACTGGGAAGAGCAGTACTTC. V is TRBV20-1 and J is TRBJ2-7; D call uncertain. The germline CDR1 and CDR2 sequences are DFQATT and SNEGSKA (reference sequence). Trimming removed 2 bases from V and 7 bases from J, with 12 bases in between. The CDR3 covers 12 residues.

V usage is TRBV2 and J usage is TRBJ2-4; D uncertain. CDR1 is SNHLY, CDR2 FYNNEI, per germline. Trimming removed 3 bases from V and 7 bases from J, with 7 bases in between. The CDR3 runs 12 residues. The CDR3 loop is CASSDWMNIQYF. In DNA, the CDR3 is TGTGCCAGCAGTGATTGGATGAACATTCAGTACTTC.

V is TRBV7-8 and J is TRBJ2-5, with D perhaps TRBD2 (7 bases). V gave up 2 bases and J gave up 3 bases, with 16 bases separating them. The germline gives CDR1 SGHVS, CDR2 FQNEAQ. CDR3 length: 16 amino acids. The CDR3 DNA sequence: TGTGCCAGCAGCTTACGCTTTAAAGGGGGGGAAGAGACCCAGTACTTC. Translated: CASSLRFKGGEETQYF.

This sequence joins TRBV23-1 and TRBJ2-4; perhaps TRBD2 as D (6 bases). TRBV23-1 is filed as an ORF, its function uncertain. The CDR3 spans 13 residues. V gave up 8 bases and J gave up 3 bases, with 11 bases separating them. The chain's CDR3 is CASARECKNIQYF. Here the CDR3 DNA reads TGCGCCAGCGCCCGGGAGTGCAAAAACATTCAGTACTTC.

This clonotype was seen only a few times. The chain has TRBV7-2 and TRBJ2-7, with D perhaps given as TRBD1 or TRBD2 (5 bases each). V was clipped by 3 bases and J by 5 bases, with 14 bases between them. Germline V lookup: CDR1 SGHTA, CDR2 FQGNSA. The CDR3 is 14 residues long. The CDR3 is CASSLGGTLNEQYF. Here the CDR3 DNA reads TGTGCCAGCAGCTTGGGTGGGACGCTGAACGAGCAGTACTTC.

J is TRBJ2-1 and V is TRBV6-2 or TRBV6-3; 14 nucleotides match TRBD2. The CDR3 is 20 amino acids. The V gene's germline CDR1 is MNHEY and CDR2 SVGEGT. V trimming: 4 bases; J trimming: 2 bases; junction bases outside the gene matches: 13. The chain's CDR3 is CASSWETSGRAGSAYNEQFF. CDR3 bases: TGTGCCAGCAGTTGGGAGACTAGCGGGAGGGCCGGTAGTGCCTACAATGAGCAGTTCTTC.

The rearrangement joins TRBV30 to TRBJ1-2; D unresolved. The CDR3 sequence is 11 residues long. With 2 bases removed from V and 8 bases from J, the gap between germline ends came to 9 bases. CDR1 GTSNPN and CDR2 SVGIG come from the germline V gene (reference sequence). The CDR3 loop is CAWSWESGYTF. The CDR3, as DNA: TGTGCCTGGAGTTGGGAGAGCGGCTACACCTTC.

The gene calls are TRBV12-3 or TRBV12-4 and TRBJ1-1, with D possibly matching TRBD1 (5 bases). CDR3 length: 14 amino acids. V gave up 3 bases and J gave up 1 base, with 9 bases separating them. CDR3 in DNA: TGTGCCAGCAGTTTTAGACAGCCGAACACTGAAGCTTTCTTT. Translating gives CASSFRQPNTEAFF.